The TCR beta chain under discussion was sequenced for a study of CD8+CD57+ T cells in acquired aplastic anemia (dated by TCRdb to 2016 to 2019). About the full investigation: A mean of approximately 3 ug of DNA, ranging from roughly 0.18 to 30 ug, was extracted from sorted CD4+ and CD8+ cells. The study at large found these results: Roughly 29 CD8+ CDR3 sequences were shared between patients and controls but appeared highly expressed in patients and within their immunodominant clones. Between patients and healthy controls, no significant difference in CD8+ Simpson's diversity was found (P=0.060).

Worth noting for this clonotype: The target of this receptor is not known. No much larger clone is present one base from it, and per-base qualities are unavailable.

Genomic DNA was used as template for profiling of TCR beta VDJ combinations and CDR3 sequences. An Illumina HiSeq 2000 was used for TCR repertoire sequencing. Concerning the study's data processing: Repertoires were assessed using TRBV/TRBJ rearrangement plots, CDR3 size and DJ length profiles, and Simpson's diversity index. Whichever DNA sequence was most abundant in the deep sequencing data was defined as the immunodominant clone. CDR3 amino acid sequences were checked for sharing between subjects and were compared against published repertoires and the VDJdb database. TCRdb itself trimmed the public reads at Q25 with fastp, ran MiXCR and retained productive beta chains. Rows merge per CDR3 protein into single entries with the most common DNA and genes. The V and J calls and clone size are TCRdb's, not the authors'. The table for this sample lists 200,000 or so distinct CDR3 sequences; 55% to 70% of them were counted only once. The ten biggest clones cover more than 45% of the sample.

In the study, sorted CD4+ and CD8+ blood T cells from patients with severe aplastic anemia and from healthy subjects underwent deep sequencing of TCR repertoires. Ficoll-Paque density gradient centrifugation was used to isolate peripheral blood mononuclear cells. Before DNA was extracted, CD4+ and CD8+ T cells were sorted using either FACS or magnetic beads. Taken from the germline V gene, the CDR1 and CDR2 loops are MDHEN and SYDVKM. Ends trimmed: V by 3 bases, J by 0 bases; bases unmatched to a gene: 7. The CDR3 measures 17 amino acids from cysteine to phenylalanine. Kept here is only the CDR3 DNA, which spans 51 bases and is read in frame from base 1.

The rearrangement combines TRBV28 with TRBJ2-1; TRBD1 aligns with 8 central bases. The clonotype was recovered from a human donor with severe aplastic anemia or a healthy control (not recorded which). The specimen sequenced was sorted CD4+, CD8+, or CD8+CD57+ T cells (not recorded which) from PBMCs. The encoded CDR3 is CASSLGQGAYSYNEQFF. The nucleotide sequence is given as TGTGCCAGCAGTTTGGGGCAGGGGGCTTACTCCTACAATGAGCAGTTCTTC.